What follows describes a single T cell receptor (delta chain). This is likely an artifact of a read error, given a far larger clone one base away. These data come from a study of γδ T cells in repeated Plasmodium falciparum infection. The length of the CDR3 is 20 residues. The germline CDR1 and CDR2 sequences are TSWWSYY and QGS. Trimming at V came to 6 bases and at J to 2 bases, leaving 22 bases not matched to a gene. Each sorted gammadelta sample had TRG and TRD chains sequenced. TCRdb made new clone calls on the multiplex PCR reads using CATT. The sample carries about 57,000 delta-chain clones, about 1.5% recorded once. Bulk repertoires came from Vgamma9/Vdelta2+ or Vdelta2-negative gammadelta T cells flow-sorted from PBMC.

The sequencing input was gamma-delta T cells from blood. This chain links TRDV1 with TRDJ1; TRDD3 aligns across 9 bases. The J gene is not listed in TCRdb, so it was assigned here from a DNA match to germline. The receptor was isolated from a pool of human donors (malaria-infected and uninfected, not separated). Here the CDR3 DNA reads TGTGCTCTTGGAGAATTTAGGGTTCTGGGGGATGATTGGGGAACCGATAAACTCATCTTT. Translated, it gives CALGEFRVLGDDWGTDKLIF.